Below, 5 T cell receptor beta chains from the same sample are listed, as sequenced in a study of monozygotic twins with inflammatory bowel disease. TCRdb processed the 5' RACE reads again and assigns one entry to each CDR3 protein, with no DNA. The sample shows approximately 420,000 distinct CDR3 sequences, and 2% to 2.5% sits with its ten largest clones. The sequencing sample was made of blood. The receptors come from a human donor with ulcerative colitis or Crohn's disease, or a healthy co-twin of an affected twin (not recorded which).

The chain recombines TRBV5-1 with TRBJ2-6. In germline, CDR1 is SGHRS, CDR2 YFSETQ. The CDR3 has 18 residues. The CDR3 spells CASSLRRGSQSGANVLTF.

CDR3 region: CASSIGASSFYNEQFF. V is TRBV5-6 and J is TRBJ2-1; lacking DNA, the TRBD1 call made by TCRdb goes unchecked. This CDR3 spans 16 amino acids. Per the germline V gene, CDR1 is SGHDT and CDR2 is YYEEEE.

V usage is TRBV5-1 and J usage is TRBJ2-1; TCRdb lists TRBD1, though no DNA is available to test this call. The CDR3 is 12 residues long. Germline CDR1 SGHRS, CDR2 YFSETQ. CDR3: CASSMGGDEQFF. Drawing the rest from reference TRBV5-1 and TRBJ2-1, the complete variable domain is KAGVTQTPRYLIKTRGQQVTLSCSPISGHRSVSWYQQTPGQGLQFLFEYFSETQRNKGNFPGRFSGRQFSNSRSEMNVSTLELGDSALYLCASSMGGDEQFFGPGTRLTVL.

The CDR3 reads CSVVWGINQPQHF. This sequence joins TRBV29-1 and TRBJ1-5; TCRdb picks TRBD1, but there is no DNA to check that call. The CDR3 sequence is 13 residues long. CDR1 and CDR2 (germline): SQVTM, ANQGSEA.

This CDR3 reads CATSSPPGIEQFF. V usage is TRBV15 and J usage is TRBJ2-1; TCRdb calls TRBD2, which cannot be checked without DNA. The CDR3 spans 13 residues. CDR1 is LNHNV and CDR2 is YYDKDF in the germline V gene (reference sequence).